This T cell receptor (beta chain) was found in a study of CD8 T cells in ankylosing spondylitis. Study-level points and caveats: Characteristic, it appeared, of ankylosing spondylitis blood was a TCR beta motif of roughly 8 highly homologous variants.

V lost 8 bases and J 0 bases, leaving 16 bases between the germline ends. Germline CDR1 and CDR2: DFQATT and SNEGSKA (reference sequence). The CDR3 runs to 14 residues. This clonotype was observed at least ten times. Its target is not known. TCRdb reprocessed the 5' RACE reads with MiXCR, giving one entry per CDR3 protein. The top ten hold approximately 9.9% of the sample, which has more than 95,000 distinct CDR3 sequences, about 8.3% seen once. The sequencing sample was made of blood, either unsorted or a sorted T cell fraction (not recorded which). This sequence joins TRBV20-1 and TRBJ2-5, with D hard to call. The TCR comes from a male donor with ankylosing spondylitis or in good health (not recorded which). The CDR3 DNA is TGCAGTACCTGGACCCTACCGTACCAAGAGACCCAGTACTTC. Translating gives CSTWTLPYQETQYF.